The 15 T cell receptor beta chains below come from one sample, sequenced in a study of tumor and adjacent non-tumor tissue in lung cancer. The library came from three nested PCR rounds adapted from ARM-PCR protocols. MiXCR, applied by TCRdb to the multiplex PCR reads, yields one record per CDR3 protein. Of roughly 75,000 distinct CDR3 sequences in the sample, approximately 68% were seen once. The template was RNA from unsorted bulk tissue. Distant lung tissue was collected more than 3 cm away from the tumor edge. The sample was distant non-tumor lung tissue. These receptors were collected from a woman aged 50 to 65 with non-small cell lung cancer.

At least ten counts were recorded for this clonotype. This chain connects TRBV7-8 to TRBJ2-5, with D unresolved. Trimming cost V 5 bases and J 5 bases, with 9 bases left between them. In germline, CDR1 is SGHVS, CDR2 FQNEAQ. The CDR3 has 12 amino acids. Written as DNA, the CDR3 is TGTGCCAGCAGCCTAGGGTTTGAGACCCAGTACTTC. Translating it yields CASSLGFETQYF.

Worth noting for this clonotype: A much larger clone differs by one base, so this may be a read error. In DNA, the CDR3 is TGTGCCAGCAGTTATCTTGAACTAGCGCCTTTCTACGAGCAGTACTTC. Translation gives CASSYLELAPFYEQYF. The chain couples TRBV6-2 or TRBV6-3 to TRBJ2-7, with 7 bases identical to TRBD2. The V gene end was trimmed by 3 bases and the J gene end by 3 bases; junction bases not matched to a gene: 11. The CDR3 covers 16 residues. Germline V gives CDR1 MNHEY, CDR2 SVGEGT.

In the case of this clonotype: An end of the junction differs from the germline gene, which may be a read error. The chain recombines TRBV12-3 or TRBV12-4 with TRBJ2-7; tentative D call: TRBD2 (6 bases). The CDR3 length is 14 residues. For the CDR3, the DNA is TGTGCCAGCAGTACCACTAGCTGGAAACTTGAGCTGTACTTC. Translated: CASSTTSWKLELYF.

Remarks on this clonotype: A much larger clone is a single base away; this may be a read error. The chain employs TRBV28 and TRBJ1-1; 7 bases align to TRBD1. The CDR3 totals 13 residues. The germline V gene encodes CDR1 MDHEN and CDR2 SYDVKM. V dropped 7 bases and J dropped 7; count of bases not matched to a gene: 9. For the CDR3, the DNA is TGTGCCAGCAACATTCGGGGACAGATTGAAGCTTTCTTT. Residues: CASNIRGQIEAFF. The variable domain in full, completed from reference TRBV28 and TRBJ1-1, reads DVKVTQSSRYLVKRTGEKVFLECVQDMDHENMFWYRQDPGLGLRLIYFSYDVKMKEKGDIPEGYSVSREKKERFSLILESASTNQTSMYLCASNIRGQIEAFFGQGTRLTVV.

The genes are TRBV29-1 and TRBJ2-1; 11 bases match TRBD2. CDR3 length: 14 residues. Germline values: CDR1 SQVTM, CDR2 ANQGSEA. Unmatched junction bases numbered 11, after V lost 7 bases and J lost 9 bases. The CDR3 loop is CSARLAGPGGEQFF. In DNA form, the CDR3 reads TGCAGCGCAAGACTAGCGGGACCAGGGGGTGAGCAGTTCTTC.

Points on this clonotype: It may be a read error: a sequence one base away is much more abundant. The chain has TRBV12-3 or TRBV12-4 and TRBJ2-3, with 11 positions matching TRBD2. The ends lost 7 bases at V and 5 bases at J; junction bases unmatched: 8. This CDR3 contains 15 residues. The CDR3 region has the DNA TGTGCCAGCAAAACCTGGACTAGCGGGTTAGATACGCAGTATTTT. This sequence encodes CASKTWTSGLDTQYF.

Concerning this clonotype: Because it lacks the conserved phenylalanine or tryptophan at the end, this CDR3 is likely a read error. The DNA is left out, because the CDR3 cannot be placed on it with certainty; the CDR3 is given as TCRdb lists it. V usage is TRBV11-1 and J usage is TRBJ2-1; no DNA check was done on the table's D call, TRBD2. Termini included, the CDR3 measures 13 amino acids. Germline-derived CDR1 and CDR2 are SGHAT and FQDESV (reference sequence). The chain's CDR3 is CASSLPPLDEPLL.

Details on this clonotype: A read error may explain this, as a much larger clone is one base away. The CDR3 coding sequence is TGCAGTGCTAGAGATTCTATAACAGGGAGGAACACTGAAGCTTTCTTT. Amino acid sequence: CSARDSITGRNTEAFF. The chain couples TRBV20-1 to TRBJ1-1; maybe TRBD1 (6 bases). Germline CDR1 and CDR2: DFQATT and SNEGSKA (reference sequence). This CDR3 contains 16 residues. The V and J ends lost 0 bases and 1 base respectively, with 15 bases between them.

As regards this clonotype: A much larger clone lies a single base off, so this may be a read error. The chain joins TRBV6-1 to TRBJ2-2; unclear D gene. Germline CDR1 and CDR2: MNHNS and SASEGT. This CDR3 is 14 amino acids long. Deletions cut 4 bases from V and 4 bases from J, with 10 bases between. CDR3 sequence (DNA): TGTGCCAGCAGTGCCGATACCCCCACCGGGGAGCTGTTTTTT. This codes for CASSADTPTGELFF.

DNA of the CDR3: TGTGCCAGCAGTGGTTCGGGGGGGTCTTACTCTGGGGCCAACGTCCTGACTTTC. Amino acid sequence: CASSGSGGSYSGANVLTF. J is TRBJ2-6 and V is TRBV11-1, with TRBD2 matching over 8 bases. Per germline, CDR1 SGHAT and CDR2 FQDESV (reference sequence). V shed 6 bases, J shed 0 bases, and the junction held 10 bases outside the gene matches. The CDR3 is 18 residues long.

The chain has TRBV4-3 and TRBJ2-3; the D is unclear. The CDR3 covers 17 residues. With 0 bases removed from V and 6 bases from J, the gap between germline ends came to 19 bases. The germline gives CDR1 LGHNA, CDR2 YSLEER. The CDR3 here is CASSQDSALPFTDTQYF. The CDR3 nucleotides are TGCGCCAGCAGCCAAGATTCTGCACTCCCGTTCACGGATACGCAGTATTTT.

As for this clonotype: Germline is not matched at one junction end, which may reflect a read error. Here the CDR3 reads CASSLAVGIDTQYF. The CDR3 bases are TGCGCCAGCAGCTTAGCGGTCGGCATAGATACGCAGTATTTT. The V call is TRBV11-1, the J call TRBJ2-3; perhaps TRBD2 as D (6 bases). Germline V gene lookup returns CDR1 SGHAT and CDR2 FQDESV (reference sequence). The length of the CDR3 is 14 residues.

With respect to this clonotype: Without the conserved terminal phenylalanine or tryptophan, this CDR3 likely stems from a read error. V usage is TRBV4-1 and J usage is TRBJ1-1; TRBD1 is a possible D gene (5 bases). The CDR3 covers 16 residues. CDR1 is MGHRA and CDR2 is YSYEKL in the germline V gene. The CDR3 spells CANSQDLYRGNTEAFS. Here the CDR3 DNA reads TGCGCCAACAGCCAAGATCTCTATAGGGGGAACACTGAAGCTTTCTCT.

A word on this clonotype: This clone may be a read error of a much larger clone one base away. The chain has TRBV20-1 and TRBJ2-7; D remains unclear. This CDR3 comprises 19 residues. Germline CDR1 is DFQATT and CDR2 is SNEGSKA (reference sequence). The germline V and J ends were trimmed by 0 bases and 0 bases, with 24 bases remaining between them. CDR3 sequence: CSARDKKRKSAMSSYEQYF. In DNA, the CDR3 is TGCAGTGCTAGAGATAAAAAGAGGAAGTCAGCCATGAGCTCCTACGAGCAGTACTTC.

About this clonotype: A much larger clone lies a single base off, so this may be a read error. The chain carries TRBV4-1 and TRBJ2-1; D might be TRBD1 or TRBD2, each matching 5 bases. The CDR3 sequence is 18 residues long. In germline, CDR1 is MGHRA, CDR2 YSYEKL. The V end lost 1 base, the J end lost 6 bases, and 22 bases lay between the germline ends. CDR3 sequence reads: CASSQVGELLVWPNEQFF. The CDR3 DNA reads TGCGCCAGCAGCCAAGTGGGGGAATTGTTAGTCTGGCCCAATGAGCAGTTCTTC.